These 17 T cell receptor beta chains came from one sample sequenced in a study of blood T cells in healthy people across ages. Alongside a J-beta primer mix, a sample-barcoded 5' primer served in a second PCR lasting about 7 to 12 cycles. MiXCR, applied by TCRdb to the 5' RACE reads, yields one record per CDR3 protein. The table has 1.2 million to 1.5 million distinct CDR3 sequences, 40% to 50% seen once. What was sequenced was blood. Receptors were obtained from a woman aged 18-35 years in good health.

The chain carries TRBV4-3 and TRBJ2-1; D unclear. The germline gives CDR1 LGHNA, CDR2 YSLEER. V lost 0 bases and J 8 bases, leaving 14 bases between the germline ends. The CDR3 length is 15 residues. The CDR3 sequence: CASSQDMNLVYEQFF. The CDR3 coding sequence is TGCGCCAGCAGCCAAGATATGAATCTAGTATATGAGCAGTTCTTC.

This rearrangement joins TRBV6-1 to TRBJ2-1, with 11 bases lining up with TRBD2. Germline CDR1 and CDR2: MNHNS and SASEGT. J gave up 13 bases and V 4 bases, and 12 bases lay outside the gene matches. This CDR3 has 15 amino acids. DNA of the CDR3: TGTGCCAGCAGTGGTCGACTAGCGGGGAGGGAGACCCAGTTCTTC. It translates to CASSGRLAGRETQFF.

V is TRBV20-1 and J is TRBJ2-1; D possibly corresponds to TRBD1 (6 bases). V was trimmed by 3 bases and J by 6 bases, leaving 12 bases between them. CDR3 length: 13 amino acids. Per the germline V gene, CDR1 is DFQATT and CDR2 is SNEGSKA (reference sequence). The DNA for the CDR3 is TGCAGTGCTAGGGGCCAGGGGATCAATGAGCAGTTCTTC. Encoded protein: CSARGQGINEQFF.

CDR3 amino acids: CASSRPSSNYNEQYF. The CDR3 DNA follows: TGTGCCAGCAGCCGCCCTTCCTCCAACTACAATGAGCAGTACTTC. V usage is TRBV11-2 and J usage is TRBJ2-5; D remains ambiguous. Deletions cut 5 bases from V and 11 bases from J, with 24 bases between. Per germline, CDR1 SGHAT and CDR2 FQNNGV. The CDR3 extends over 15 amino acids.

This clonotype has a handful of counts. V and J are TRBV4-2 and TRBJ2-2; 14 positions agree with TRBD2. Trimming removed 1 base from V and 4 bases from J; junction bases left unmatched: 11. The V gene's germline CDR1 is LGHNA and CDR2 YNFKEQ. This CDR3 spans 20 amino acids. The CDR3 loop is CASSQGGTSGSQRSTGELFF. The DNA of the CDR3 is TGTGCCAGCAGCCAAGGTGGGACTAGCGGGAGTCAACGAAGCACCGGGGAGCTGTTTTTT.

CDR3 in amino acids: CAISRDGTYEQYF. DNA of the CDR3: TGTGCCATCAGTCGGGACGGAACCTACGAGCAGTACTTC. The gene calls are TRBV10-3 and TRBJ2-7; D assignment may be TRBD1 or TRBD2 (5 bases each). Trimming shortened V by 5 bases and J by 2 bases, and 10 bases separated the two germline ends. The CDR3 has 13 residues. Germline CDR1 ENHRY, CDR2 SYGVKD.

The chain combines TRBV6-5 with TRBJ2-1, with 8 bases aligning to TRBD1. The germline CDR1 and CDR2 sequences are MNHEY and SVGAGI. Germline trimming cut 2 bases from V and 3 bases from J; bases unmatched to any gene: 3. The CDR3 is 15 amino acids. The CDR3 sequence: CASSYPGQDYNEQFF. The CDR3 coding sequence is TGTGCCAGCAGTTACCCGGGACAGGACTACAATGAGCAGTTCTTC.

V usage is TRBV5-6 and J usage is TRBJ1-2, with D unclear. CDR3 length: 14 residues. CDR1 and CDR2 from the germline V gene are SGHDT and YYEEEE. V lost 7 bases, J lost 1 base, and 14 bases lay in between. Written as DNA, the CDR3 is TGTGCCAGCGGAGACACTACGATTAACTATGGCTACACCTTC. Translation gives CASGDTTINYGYTF.

The CDR3 DNA sequence: TGTGCCAGCAGTTACCCGGGACAGGGTTCGGTGTACACCACAGATACGCAGTATTTT. Its translation is CASSYPGQGSVYTTDTQYF. The V and J genes are TRBV6-5 and TRBJ2-3, with 9 nucleotides matching TRBD1. The ends lost 2 bases at V and 2 bases at J; junction bases unmatched: 14. This CDR3 has 19 residues. Germline V gives CDR1 MNHEY, CDR2 SVGAGI.

The chain uses TRBV14 and TRBJ2-1, with D maybe TRBD2 (5 bases). From germline, CDR1 is SGHDN and CDR2 FVKESK. Deletions cut 4 bases from V and 7 bases from J, with 17 bases between. The CDR3 loop spans 15 amino acids. The CDR3 region is CASSPGLSTGNEQFF. In nucleotides, the CDR3 is TGTGCCAGCAGCCCGGGCCTTTCGACGGGAAATGAGCAGTTCTTC.

This chain joins TRBV10-3 and TRBJ2-5; maybe TRBD2 (5 bases). The V gene's germline CDR1 is ENHRY and CDR2 SYGVKD. The CDR3 covers 15 residues. V was shortened by 3 bases and J by 5 bases, with 16 bases between the two germline ends. The DNA of the CDR3 is TGTGCCATCAGTGAACGAACGGGGATGGGGGAGACCCAGTACTTC. It encodes CAISERTGMGETQYF.

This clonotype came up many times. This chain connects TRBV7-2 to TRBJ2-7, with D hard to call. This CDR3 contains 13 residues. V was trimmed by 0 bases and J by 3 bases, leaving 6 bases between them. The V gene's germline CDR1 is SGHTA and CDR2 FQGNSA. The CDR3 protein is CASSLADRYEQYF. As DNA, the CDR3 is TGTGCCAGCAGCTTAGCGGATCGCTACGAGCAGTACTTC.

This clonotype was seen a handful of times. The chain joins TRBV4-1 to TRBJ1-1; maybe TRBD1 (5 bases). This CDR3 has 15 residues. V shed 7 bases and J shed 1 base, with 16 bases lying between them. Germline V gene lookup returns CDR1 MGHRA and CDR2 YSYEKL. Here the CDR3 reads CASNEPGLENTEAFF. The CDR3 nucleotides are TGCGCCAGCAACGAACCGGGACTGGAGAACACTGAAGCTTTCTTT.

This clonotype appeared a few times. The gene calls are TRBV20-1 and TRBJ2-5; 9 bases are a match to TRBD2. This CDR3 is built from 16 residues. From germline, CDR1 is DFQATT and CDR2 SNEGSKA (reference sequence). J lost 5 bases, V lost 0 bases, and 10 bases had no gene match. The CDR3 protein is CSARDRLAGVLETQYF. In DNA form, the CDR3 reads TGCAGTGCTAGAGACCGATTAGCGGGAGTTCTTGAGACCCAGTACTTC.

This clonotype was recorded only once. The chain uses TRBV7-8 and TRBJ1-4; D gene uncertain. The CDR3 loop spans 13 amino acids. The ends were cut back, 2 bases at V and 6 bases at J, with 7 bases in the middle. Germline CDR1 and CDR2: SGHVS and FQNEAQ. CDR3 residues: CASSLYSDEKLFF. In DNA, the CDR3 is TGTGCCAGCAGCTTATACAGCGATGAAAAACTGTTTTTT.

In this sample, this clonotype turned up a few times. This sequence joins TRBV27 and TRBJ2-1; 8 bases fit TRBD1. Germline V gene sequence: CDR1 MNHEY, CDR2 SMNVEV (reference sequence). The length of the CDR3 is 15 residues. J lost 7 bases, V lost 2 bases, and 7 bases had no gene match. The DNA for the CDR3 is TGTGCCAGCAGTTTAATGGCAGGGGGCGGGAATGAGCAGTTCTTC. Its protein is CASSLMAGGGNEQFF.

The chain combines TRBV29-1 with TRBJ2-5; D is tentatively TRBD1 or TRBD2 (6 bases each). V was clipped by 3 bases and J by 11 bases, with 28 bases between them. CDR3 length: 16 amino acids. Germline V CDR1 and CDR2: SQVTM, ANQGSEA. CDR3 in amino acids: CSVDRGGVQRNNEQYF. The CDR3 DNA reads as TGCAGCGTTGACAGGGGCGGGGTTCAGAGGAACAATGAGCAGTACTTC.